The rows below give T cell receptor beta chains drawn from one sample of a study of CD8 T cells in Susac syndrome. TCRdb passed the immunoSEQ multiplex PCR reads through MiXCR, listing each CDR3 protein once. The sample shows approximately 130,000 distinct CDR3 sequences, under 95% of them seen only once. Specimen: CD8+ T cells from PBMCs. All receptors come from a human donor with multiple sclerosis. Each CDR3 is given with its conserved first and last residue. Each record gives: J gene, clone size, CDR3 length, V gene, D gene, CDR3 protein, CDR3 DNA. D genes are given only for firm matches. The size field is filled for only some rows; it gives once, few, many or a size class.

TRBJ2-7,NA,15,TRBV5-1,NA,CAGSLATGKSHEQYF,TGCGCCGGCAGCTTGGCAACTGGAAAGTCCCACGAGCAGTACTTC
TRBJ2-1,NA,12,TRBV27,NA,CASRRQNNEQFF,TGTGCCAGCAGAAGACAGAACAATGAGCAGTTCTTC
TRBJ2-7,once,15,TRBV4-2,NA,CASSPIATSSYEQYF,TGTGCCAGCAGCCCAATAGCGACCAGCTCCTACGAGCAGTACTTC
TRBJ2-7,few,14,TRBV19,NA,CASSIGGETYEQYF,TGTGCCAGTAGTATCGGGGGAGAAACCTACGAGCAGTACTTC
TRBJ2-2,NA,11,TRBV10-3,NA,CAISDSRELFF,TGTGCCATCAGTGACAGCCGGGAGCTGTTTTTT
TRBJ2-7,NA,15,TRBV4-2,NA,CASSQASTEYYEQYF,TGTGCCAGCAGCCAAGCTTCGACAGAATACTACGAGCAGTACTTC
TRBJ2-1,NA,16,TRBV10-3,TRBD2,CAISSRSGRADNEQFF,TGTGCCATCAGCAGTCGCAGCGGGAGGGCCGACAATGAGCAGTTCTTC
TRBJ2-5,NA,14,TRBV13,TRBD1,CASSSRDREETQYF,TGTGCCAGCAGTTCCCGGGACAGGGAGGAGACCCAGTACTTC
TRBJ2-2,NA,15,TRBV20-1,TRBD2,CSARDLAGDTGELFF,TGCAGTGCTAGAGATCTAGCGGGAGACACCGGGGAGCTGTTTTTT
TRBJ1-1,few,14,TRBV19,NA,CASSLGPLYTEAFF,TGTGCCAGTAGTCTCGGCCCTCTTTACACTGAAGCTTTCTTT
TRBJ1-1,NA,14,TRBV12-3/TRBV12-4,NA,CASTQGFTNTEAFF,TGTGCCAGCACCCAGGGATTTACTAACACTGAAGCTTTCTTT
TRBJ2-3,NA,15,TRBV27,NA,CASSLLGDHPRTQYF,TGTGCCAGCAGCCTGCTCGGGGACCACCCGAGGACGCAGTATTTT
TRBJ2-3,NA,19,TRBV7-9,TRBD2,CASRYYPGLAGEGKDTQYF,TGTGCCAGCAGATACTATCCGGGACTAGCGGGAGAGGGGAAAGATACGCAGTATTTT
TRBJ1-1,NA,16,TRBV19,NA,CASSRDKKNLNTEAFF,TGTGCCAGTAGCCGGGACAAGAAAAACCTGAACACTGAAGCTTTCTTT
TRBJ2-3,once,15,TRBV6-1,TRBD2,CASQRNAGGGDTQYF,TGTGCCAGCCAAAGGAACGCGGGAGGGGGAGATACGCAGTATTTT
TRBJ1-3,NA,16,TRBV7-9,NA,CASSSTGILSGNTIYF,TGTGCCAGCAGCTCCACAGGAATCCTCTCTGGAAACACCATATATTTT
TRBJ2-2,NA,12,TRBV30,NA,CAWSVTTGELFF,TGTGCCTGGAGTGTAACGACCGGGGAGCTGTTTTTT